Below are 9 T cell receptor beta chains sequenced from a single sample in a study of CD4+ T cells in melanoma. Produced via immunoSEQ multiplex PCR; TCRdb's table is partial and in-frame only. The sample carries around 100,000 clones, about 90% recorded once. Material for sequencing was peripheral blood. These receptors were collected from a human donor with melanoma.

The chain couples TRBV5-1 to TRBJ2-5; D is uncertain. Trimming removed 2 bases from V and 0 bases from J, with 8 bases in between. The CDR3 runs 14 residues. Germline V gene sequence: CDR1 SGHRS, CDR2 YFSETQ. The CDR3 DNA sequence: TGCGCCAGCAGCTTACAAGCAAACCAAGAGACCCAGTACTTC. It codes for CASSLQANQETQYF.

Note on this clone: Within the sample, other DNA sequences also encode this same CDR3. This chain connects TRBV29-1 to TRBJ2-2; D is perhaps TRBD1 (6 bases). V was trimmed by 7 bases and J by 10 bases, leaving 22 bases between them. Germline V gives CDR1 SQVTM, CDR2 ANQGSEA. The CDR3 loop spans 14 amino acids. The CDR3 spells CSAGTAARGKELFF. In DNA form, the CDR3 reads TGCAGCGCCGGAACGGCTGCTAGGGGGAAGGAGCTGTTTTTT.

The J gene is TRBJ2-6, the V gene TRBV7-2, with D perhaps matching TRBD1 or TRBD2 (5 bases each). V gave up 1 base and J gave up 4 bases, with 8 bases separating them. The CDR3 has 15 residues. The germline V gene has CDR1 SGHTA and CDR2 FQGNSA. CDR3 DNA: TGTGCCAGCAGCTTAGTAGGGGACGGGGCCAACGTCCTGACTTTC. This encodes CASSLVGDGANVLTF.

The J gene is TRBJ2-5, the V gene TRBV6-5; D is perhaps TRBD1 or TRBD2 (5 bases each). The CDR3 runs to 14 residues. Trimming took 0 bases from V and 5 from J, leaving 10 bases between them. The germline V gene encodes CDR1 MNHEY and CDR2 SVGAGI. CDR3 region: CASSYSRDGETQYF. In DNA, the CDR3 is TGTGCCAGCAGTTACTCTAGGGACGGGGAGACCCAGTACTTC.

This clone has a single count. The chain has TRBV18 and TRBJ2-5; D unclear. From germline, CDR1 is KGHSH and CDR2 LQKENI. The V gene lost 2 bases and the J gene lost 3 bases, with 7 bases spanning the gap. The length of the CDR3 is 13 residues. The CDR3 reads CASSPRTEETQYF. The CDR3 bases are TGTGCCAGCTCACCAAGAACCGAAGAGACCCAGTACTTC. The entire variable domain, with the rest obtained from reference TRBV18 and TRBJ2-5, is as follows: NAGVMQNPRHLVRRRGQEARLRCSPMKGHSHVYWYRQLPEEGLKFMVYLQKENIIDESGMPKERFSAEFPKEGPSILRIQQVVRGDSAAYFCASSPRTEETQYFGPGTRLLVL.

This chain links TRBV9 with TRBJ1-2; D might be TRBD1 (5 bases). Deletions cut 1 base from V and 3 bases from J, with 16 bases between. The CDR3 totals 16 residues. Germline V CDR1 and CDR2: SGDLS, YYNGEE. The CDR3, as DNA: TGTGCCAGCAGCGTAAGGGGAGAAGGTGTTTACTATGGCTACACCTTC. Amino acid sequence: CASSVRGEGVYYGYTF.

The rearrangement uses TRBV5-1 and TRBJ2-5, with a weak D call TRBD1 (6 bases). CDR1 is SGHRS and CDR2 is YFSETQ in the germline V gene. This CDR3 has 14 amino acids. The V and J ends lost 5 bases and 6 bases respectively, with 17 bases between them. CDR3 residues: CASRGLQGLQTQYF. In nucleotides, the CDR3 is TGCGCCAGCAGGGGTTTACAGGGTTTGCAGACCCAGTACTTC.

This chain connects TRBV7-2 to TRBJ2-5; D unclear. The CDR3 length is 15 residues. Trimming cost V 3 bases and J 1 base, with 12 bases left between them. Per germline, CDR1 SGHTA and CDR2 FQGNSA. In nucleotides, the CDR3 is TGTGCCAGCAGCTTCTTAAAGGGCCCCCAAGAGACCCAGTACTTC. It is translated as CASSFLKGPQETQYF.

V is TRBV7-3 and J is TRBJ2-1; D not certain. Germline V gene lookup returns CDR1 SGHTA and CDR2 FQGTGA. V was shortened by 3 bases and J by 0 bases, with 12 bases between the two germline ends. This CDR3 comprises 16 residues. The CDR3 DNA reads TGTGCCAGCAGCTTTTTTGGCGTAAGCTCCTACAATGAGCAGTTCTTC. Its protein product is CASSFFGVSSYNEQFF.